By share of the sample, the clone carrying this T cell receptor beta chain is medium-sized. Antigen: not known. The data derive from a study of human T cells and chemical hapten exposure. The time point: healthy volunteer bleed at 2 weeks. Total RNA was extracted from unfractionated whole blood. CDR3 size: 15 residues. Unmatched junction bases numbered 9, after V lost 5 bases and J lost 6 bases. The germline V gene has CDR1 SEHNR and CDR2 FQNEAQ (reference sequence). Study results and limitations: After DPC sensitization, TCRs above 1 in 1000 frequency showed no change.

Library construction involved attaching unique molecular identifiers to individual cDNA molecules, which allowed quantitative, reproducible TCR counting. Source study methods: Samples held a median of roughly 100,000 TCRs, range roughly 20,000–700,000. Each CDR3 protein is one row after TCRdb ran MiXCR on the RACE reads. The V and J calls were determined by TCRdb, not by the authors. This table holds some 46,000 distinct CDR3 sequences, about 3.9% found once. This chain connects TRBV7-9 to TRBJ2-4, with 8 bases fitting TRBD1. This clonotype was obtained from a female donor in good health. Some clones in this sample may be carry-over from other donors' samples. Sequenced sample: whole blood. CDR3 protein: CASSHGQGEVNIQYF. CDR3 DNA sequence: TGTGCCAGCAGCCATGGACAGGGCGAAGTAAACATTCAGTACTTC.